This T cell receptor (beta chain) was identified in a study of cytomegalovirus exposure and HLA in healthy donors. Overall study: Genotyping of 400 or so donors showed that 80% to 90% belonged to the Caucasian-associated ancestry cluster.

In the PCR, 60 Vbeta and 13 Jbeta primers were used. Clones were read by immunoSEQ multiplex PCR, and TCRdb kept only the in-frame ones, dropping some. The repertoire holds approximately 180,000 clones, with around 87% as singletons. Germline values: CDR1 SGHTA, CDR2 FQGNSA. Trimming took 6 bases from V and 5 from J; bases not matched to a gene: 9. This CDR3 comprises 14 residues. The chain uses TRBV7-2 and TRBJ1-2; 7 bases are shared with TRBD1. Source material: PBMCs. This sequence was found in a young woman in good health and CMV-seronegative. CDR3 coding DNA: TGTGCCAGCAGGGTTTCGACAGGGACTTATGGCTACACCTTC. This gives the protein CASRVSTGTYGYTF.